The clone carrying this T cell receptor beta chain came up many times. Its antigen is still unknown. The CDR3 length is 13 residues. V shed 5 bases, J shed 6 bases, and the junction held 4 bases outside the gene matches. This sample was included in a study of neurological immune-mediated disorders. General study results and limits: Grouping of repertoires by phylogeny put those of 18 of 34 multiple sclerosis patients into a single related-CDR3 cluster, a possible signature.

The making of cDNA relied on 5'RACE with 10-nucleotide random UMIs. TCRdb re-analysed the 5' RACE reads in MiXCR, keeping a single row per CDR3 protein. The sample comprises some 60,000 distinct CDR3 sequences, 4% to 6% of which are singletons, and 3.4% rests with the top ten. The source of this sequence is a woman in her fifties or sixties with multiple sclerosis. Sequencing was carried out using PBMCs. This sequence joins TRBV12-3 or TRBV12-4 and TRBJ2-1, with 7 bases identical to TRBD1. As DNA, the CDR3 is TGTGCCAGCAGTCCAACAGGGGCCAATGAGCAGTTCTTC. This codes for CASSPTGANEQFF.